The clone carrying this TCR beta chain was seen repeatedly, ten times or more. The record originates from a study of early T cells in non-severe SARS-CoV-2 infection. CDR3 length: 16 amino acids. CDR1 is MNHEY, CDR2 SVGAGI, per germline. Trimming removed 8 bases at V and 1 base at J, with 21 bases between. The TCR library protocol was used to attach unique molecular identifiers. These identifiers were attached to individual cDNA molecules. Each CDR3 protein gets one entry after TCRdb re-called the 5' RACE reads with MiXCR. This table has roughly 60,000 distinct CDR3 sequences, about 11% appearing once.

This TCR came from an adult who was a healthcare worker with PCR-confirmed SARS-CoV-2 infection or an uninfected control (not recorded which). The chain combines TRBV6-5 with TRBJ2-7, with a tentative D call TRBD2 (5 bases). The source material was whole blood, sampled at baseline. In DNA form, the CDR3 reads TGTGCCAGCTCGAAGGACCTTTTGGCGGGTTCCTACGAGCAGTACTTC. Translating it yields CASSKDLLAGSYEQYF.